The 10 T cell receptor beta chains reported below all come from one sample, sequenced in a study of T cell repertoires in cytomegalovirus infection. Their cognate antigens are unknown. Via MiXCR, TCRdb re-called the reads, giving one row per CDR3 protein. The sample consists of hundreds of thousands of distinct CDR3 sequences, approximately 31% of them appearing once. The sample was cultured CD8+ T cells from PBMCs, taken from culture after CMV antigen stimulation. These receptors were obtained from a human donor in good health (CMV status not recorded). Some clones in this sample may be carry-over from other donors' samples.

The rearrangement links TRBV7-8 to TRBJ2-7; D ambiguous. The V gene's germline CDR1 is SGHVS and CDR2 FQNEAQ. V gave up 5 bases and J gave up 4 bases, with 9 bases separating them. The CDR3 loop spans 12 amino acids. The CDR3 reads CASSPPLYEQYF. The DNA for the CDR3 is TGTGCCAGCAGCCCCCCCCTTTACGAGCAGTACTTC.

Worth noting for this clonotype: An end of the junction does not agree with germline; a read error may underlie this. The chain recombines TRBV10-3 with TRBJ1-6, with TRBD1 identical over 9 bases. The CDR3 extends over 16 amino acids. Germline V gives CDR1 ENHRY, CDR2 SYGVKD. In nucleotides, the CDR3 is TGTGCCAACAGTGAGCCGACAGGGGGAAAGGATTCACCCCTCCACTTT. It translates to CANSEPTGGKDSPLHF.

A remark on this clonotype: One end of the junction varies from germline; a read error may be responsible. The CDR3 nucleotides are TGCGCCAGCAGCCAAGATGGCGGCCACCCCTCTGGAAACACCATATGTTTT. This encodes CASSQDGGHPSGNTICF. The chain carries TRBV4-1 and TRBJ1-3; D gene ambiguous. This CDR3 comprises 17 residues. CDR1 is MGHRA, CDR2 YSYEKL, per germline.

The chain has TRBV24-1 and TRBJ1-2, with 8 bases lining up with TRBD1. J lost 8 bases, V lost 5 bases, and 6 bases had no gene match. Germline V gene sequence: CDR1 KGHDR, CDR2 SFDVKD. This CDR3 is built from 13 residues. The CDR3 DNA sequence: TGTGCCACCAGTGCAGGGGGCGCATACGGCTACACCTTC. Its translation is CATSAGGAYGYTF.

The chain carries TRBV7-8 and TRBJ1-1; weak D call: TRBD1 (6 bases). V lost 5 bases to trimming and J lost 6 bases, with 13 bases between them. Germline loops: CDR1 SGHVS, CDR2 FQNEAQ. This CDR3 region has 13 residues. The CDR3: CASSLQRTAEAFF. The CDR3 DNA follows: TGTGCCAGCAGCCTTCAAAGGACAGCTGAAGCTTTCTTT.

The J gene is TRBJ2-3, the V gene TRBV27; 11 positions agree with TRBD2. Unmatched junction bases numbered 11, after V lost 6 bases and J lost 9 bases. Germline V gene sequence: CDR1 MNHEY, CDR2 SMNVEV (reference sequence). This CDR3 comprises 15 residues. The CDR3 protein is CASSLAGGRDWTQYF. The CDR3, as DNA: TGTGCCAGCAGCCTAGCGGGGGGCAGGGATTGGACGCAGTATTTT.

The rearrangement links TRBV9 to TRBJ2-1; possibly TRBD2 for D (5 bases). This CDR3 comprises 15 residues. V gave up 0 bases and J gave up 2 bases, with 9 bases separating them. Germline CDR1 SGDLS, CDR2 YYNGEE. The CDR3 DNA follows: TGTGCCAGCAGCGTAGACGGGGAGACCTACAATGAGCAGTTCTTC. The encoded protein is CASSVDGETYNEQFF.

This clonotype was seen more than once but under ten times. The rearrangement uses TRBV6-1 and TRBJ2-7; TRBD2 aligns across 7 bases. Trimming at V came to 2 bases and at J to 6 bases, leaving 10 bases not matched to a gene. Per the germline V gene, CDR1 is MNHNS and CDR2 is SASEGT. This CDR3 region has 15 residues. Here the CDR3 reads CASSESGGFATEQYF. The CDR3 bases are TGTGCCAGCAGTGAATCGGGGGGATTTGCTACCGAGCAGTACTTC.

This clonotype was observed a few times. V is TRBV7-2 and J is TRBJ2-3, with 9 bases matching TRBD2. CDR1 SGHTA and CDR2 FQGNSA come from the germline V gene. The CDR3 has 16 amino acids. Unmatched junction bases numbered 9, after V lost 6 bases and J lost 2 bases. CDR3 in DNA: TGTGCCAGCAGAAATAGCGGGGGCCTCCTCACAGATACGCAGTATTTT. Translated: CASRNSGGLLTDTQYF.

The rearrangement uses TRBV18 and TRBJ2-1; the D call may be TRBD1 or TRBD2 (5 bases each). Trimming removed 6 bases at V and 0 bases at J, with 24 bases between. This CDR3 comprises 19 residues. Germline CDR1 KGHSH, CDR2 LQKENI. Here the CDR3 DNA reads TGTGCCAGCTCCCCCGACTGGGGACCGCCGACGAGCTCCTACAATGAGCAGTTCTTC. Amino acids: CASSPDWGPPTSSYNEQFF. The full variable domain, completed using reference TRBV18 and TRBJ2-1, is NAGVMQNPRHLVRRRGQEARLRCSPMKGHSHVYWYRQLPEEGLKFMVYLQKENIIDESGMPKERFSAEFPKEGPSILRIQQVVRGDSAAYFCASSPDWGPPTSSYNEQFFGPGTRLTVL.